The 29 T cell receptor beta chains given below trace back to one sample, sequenced in a study of T cell responses to AZD1222 COVID-19 vaccine. TCRdb keeps only in-frame clones here, not all; method: immunoSEQ multiplex PCR. The data show 150,000 to 200,000 clones, 93% seen once. The input for sequencing was peripheral blood, taken on day 0 of AZD1222 vaccination. The receptors shown here come from an adult in good health.

CDR3 residues: CASSTDSTTGTQYF. DNA for the CDR3: TGTGCCAGTAGTACCGACAGCACGACCGGGACCCAGTACTTC. This chain joins TRBV19 and TRBJ2-5; D is perhaps TRBD1 (5 bases). From germline, CDR1 is LNHDA and CDR2 SQIVND (reference sequence). The CDR3 loop spans 14 amino acids. V lost 4 bases and J lost 7, with 16 bases in between.

The chain couples TRBV5-6 to TRBJ2-5; the match to TRBD2 covers 9 bases. This CDR3 has 16 residues. J was trimmed by 7 bases and V by 3 bases; bases with no gene match: 13. Per the germline V gene, CDR1 is SGHDT and CDR2 is YYEEEE. CDR3 amino acids: CASSYLSRGGLGTQYF. As DNA, the CDR3 is TGTGCCAGCAGCTACCTGTCGCGGGGGGGCTTAGGGACCCAGTACTTC.

This chain connects TRBV21-1 to TRBJ2-1; TRBD2, the table's D call, lacks a check against the DNA. TRBV21-1 is reported as a pseudogene. The CDR3 runs to 17 residues. This CDR3 is CASTTSGVLGSYNEQFF. In nucleotides, the CDR3 is TGTGCCAGCACCACAAGCGGGGTCCTAGGGTCCTACAATGAGCAGTTCTTC.

J is TRBJ1-5 and V is TRBV11-3; no definite D call. Germline V CDR1 and CDR2: SGHNT, YENEEA. V lost 3 bases to trimming and J lost 4 bases, with 7 bases between them. The length of the CDR3 is 13 residues. CDR3 region: CASSLEENQPQHF. The CDR3 DNA follows: TGTGCCAGCAGCTTGGAAGAAAATCAGCCCCAGCATTTT.

This clone has a single count. V gene TRBV15 combines with J gene TRBJ1-2; no definite D call. The CDR3 runs to 13 residues. V was shortened by 6 bases and J by 3 bases, with 11 bases between the two germline ends. Germline loops: CDR1 LNHNV, CDR2 YYDKDF (reference sequence). CDR3 residues: CATSSGDHYGYTF. Written as DNA, the CDR3 is TGTGCCACCAGTAGCGGCGATCACTATGGCTACACCTTC.

The gene calls are TRBV28 and TRBJ1-5; no firm D call. Deletions cut 5 bases from V and 0 bases from J, with 11 bases between. The CDR3 contains 15 residues. The germline V gene has CDR1 MDHEN and CDR2 SYDVKM. CDR3 in DNA: TGTGCCAGCAGTAGGGTGGGTTATAGCAATCAGCCCCAGCATTTT. It yields the protein CASSRVGYSNQPQHF.

The V call is TRBV5-4, the J call TRBJ2-7; 8 bases are shared with TRBD1. V lost 0 bases, J lost 7 bases, and 15 bases stayed unmatched. Germline V gene sequence: CDR1 SGHNT, CDR2 YYREEE (reference sequence). CDR3 size: 17 residues. This chain's CDR3 is CASSLGSGQGRVREQYF. The CDR3 DNA reads TGTGCCAGCAGCTTGGGATCAGGACAGGGCAGGGTTCGAGAGCAGTACTTC. The full variable domain, in which reference TRBV5-4 and TRBJ2-7 provide the parts outside the CDR3, is ETGVTQSPTHLIKTRGQQVTLRCSSQSGHNTVSWYQQALGQGPQFIFQYYREEENGRGNFPPRFSGLQFPNYSSELNVNALELDDSALYLCASSLGSGQGRVREQYFGPGTRLTVT.

The V gene is TRBV27, the J gene TRBJ2-5, with TRBD2 matching over 8 bases. V lost 4 bases to trimming and J lost 1 base; unmatched junction nucleotides: 8. This CDR3 has 16 residues. In germline, CDR1 is MNHEY, CDR2 SMNVEV (reference sequence). The CDR3, as DNA: TGTGCCAGCAGTTACTCAGCGGGGGAACTCCAAGAGACCCAGTACTTC. Translating it yields CASSYSAGELQETQYF.

This clone was recorded once. The genes are TRBV11-2 and TRBJ1-5; no clear D. The CDR3 spans 12 residues. Germline V gene lookup returns CDR1 SGHAT and CDR2 FQNNGV. With 4 bases removed from V and 4 bases from J, the gap between germline ends came to 5 bases. The CDR3 protein is CASSSTNQPQHF. CDR3 nucleotides: TGTGCCAGCAGCTCGACAAATCAGCCCCAGCATTTT.

The J gene is TRBJ1-3, the V gene TRBV5-4, with no clear D. Germline V gives CDR1 SGHNT, CDR2 YYREEE (reference sequence). V lost 3 bases and J 0 bases, leaving 13 bases between the germline ends. The length of the CDR3 is 16 residues. CDR3 sequence: CASSSQLGFSGNTIYF. The CDR3 nucleotides read TGTGCCAGCAGCTCCCAATTGGGGTTCTCTGGAAACACCATATATTTT.

This CDR3 reads CASSRDRGRMNTEAFF. The CDR3 DNA reads as TGCGCCAGCAGCAGGGACAGGGGGCGAATGAACACTGAAGCTTTCTTT. The genes are TRBV5-1 and TRBJ1-1; 12 bases line up with TRBD1. CDR1 and CDR2 from the germline V gene are SGHRS and YFSETQ. The CDR3 spans 16 residues. J was trimmed by 0 bases and V by 4 bases; bases with no gene match: 4.

This rearrangement joins TRBV6-5 to TRBJ2-1; 9 nucleotides line up with TRBD1. This CDR3 contains 15 residues. V was clipped by 6 bases and J by 7 bases; unmatched bases: 10. Germline loops: CDR1 MNHEY, CDR2 SVGAGI. The CDR3 here is CASSTGQGTGNEQFF. The CDR3 DNA follows: TGTGCCAGCAGCACCGGACAGGGGACTGGGAATGAGCAGTTCTTC.

CDR3 nucleotide sequence: TGTGCCAGCAGCCGTGCCCCCACGGGGAGGGGCTACGAGCAGTACTTC. Protein product: CASSRAPTGRGYEQYF. The rearrangement uses TRBV5-4 and TRBJ2-7, with 7 positions matching TRBD2. The trim removed 4 bases at V and 3 bases at J, leaving 13 bases unmatched. The CDR3 consists of 16 residues. Germline V gene lookup returns CDR1 SGHNT and CDR2 YYREEE (reference sequence).

The V gene is TRBV5-6, the J gene TRBJ2-7, with D hard to call. Germline lookup yields CDR1 SGHDT and CDR2 YYEEEE. V gave up 1 base and J gave up 4 bases, with 18 bases separating them. The CDR3 runs 16 residues. The CDR3 loop reads CASSLLSGPLQYEQYF. CDR3 sequence (DNA): TGTGCCAGCAGCTTGTTATCGGGTCCACTTCAATACGAGCAGTACTTC. Variable domain in full (rest from reference TRBV5-6 and TRBJ2-7): DAGVTQSPTHLIKTRGQQVTLRCSPKSGHDTVSWYQQALGQGPQFIFQYYEEEERQRGNFPDRFSGHQFPNYSSELNVNALLLGDSALYLCASSLLSGPLQYEQYFGPGTRLTVT.

The rearrangement uses TRBV11-3 and TRBJ1-6; possibly TRBD1 for D (5 bases). Trimming removed 5 bases at V and 10 bases at J, with 15 bases between. CDR1 is SGHNT and CDR2 is YENEEA in the germline V gene. The CDR3 contains 14 residues. The CDR3 reads CASSPGPKGSPLHF. DNA of the CDR3: TGTGCCAGCAGCCCGGGCCCAAAGGGGTCACCCCTCCACTTT.

The DNA for the CDR3 is TGCGCCAGCAGCCAAGCTAGCGGGGGCCCCAACACCGGGGAGCTGTTTTTT. Its protein is CASSQASGGPNTGELFF. The chain combines TRBV4-1 with TRBJ2-2; 10 nucleotides align to TRBD2. CDR3 length equals 17 residues. Germline loops: CDR1 MGHRA, CDR2 YSYEKL. V was pared by 1 base and J by 2 bases, with 4 bases of the junction left unmatched.

The genes are TRBV7-9 and TRBJ1-2, with D perhaps TRBD1 (6 bases). Trimming took off 11 bases at V and 6 bases at J, with 13 bases between the two ends. In germline, CDR1 is SEHNR, CDR2 FQNEAQ (reference sequence). The CDR3 is 11 amino acids. The CDR3 reads CAAWGAHGYTF. The CDR3 coding sequence is TGTGCCGCATGGGGGGCGCATGGCTACACCTTC.

The rearrangement uses TRBV28 and TRBJ1-4; 9 nucleotides line up with TRBD1. Germline loops: CDR1 MDHEN, CDR2 SYDVKM. After removal of 5 bases from V and 7 bases from J, the junction contained 5 bases not matched to a gene. This CDR3 has 14 amino acids. The CDR3 coding sequence is TGTGCCAGCAGTACAGGGGGCGGCAGTGAAAAACTGTTTTTT. As protein: CASSTGGGSEKLFF.

The J gene is TRBJ2-7, the V gene TRBV6-2 or TRBV6-3; the match to TRBD2 covers 10 bases. The CDR3 runs 15 residues. Germline loops: CDR1 MNHEY, CDR2 SVGEGT. Trimming took 8 bases from V and 0 from J; bases not matched to a gene: 7. CDR3: CASRLAGASSYEQYF. The CDR3 DNA sequence: TGTGCCAGCCGCCTAGCGGGGGCTAGCTCCTACGAGCAGTACTTC.

The V call is TRBV24-1, the J call TRBJ1-1; D gene uncertain. CDR3 length: 12 amino acids. Germline loops: CDR1 KGHDR, CDR2 SFDVKD. Trimming stripped 4 bases from V and 11 bases from J, with 13 bases between. Written as DNA, the CDR3 is TGTGCCACCAGTGACCTTGCTGGTAAGGCTTTCTTT. As protein: CATSDLAGKAFF.

The chain recombines TRBV5-4 with TRBJ2-7; tentative D call: TRBD2 (6 bases). The CDR3 has 15 residues. Trimming took off 3 bases at V and 2 bases at J, with 15 bases between the two ends. Germline V gene sequence: CDR1 SGHNT, CDR2 YYREEE (reference sequence). The CDR3 bases are TGTGCCAGCAGCTCCGGGGCGGGGTACGCCTACGAGCAGTACTTC. Translation: CASSSGAGYAYEQYF.

This clone was picked up one time. This rearrangement joins TRBV30 to TRBJ1-3; a possible D gene is TRBD1 (5 bases). Germline V gives CDR1 GTSNPN, CDR2 SVGIG (reference sequence). V lost 0 bases and J lost 0, with 18 bases in between. This CDR3 is 18 amino acids long. In nucleotides, the CDR3 is TGTGCCTGGAGTGTACTATGGACATCAACCACCTCTGGAAACACCATATATTTT. Amino acid sequence: CAWSVLWTSTTSGNTIYF.

This clone appeared once. The chain combines TRBV9 with TRBJ1-4; D unclear. Looked up from germline, CDR1 is SGDLS and CDR2 is YYNGEE. The CDR3 covers 13 residues. V dropped 0 bases and J dropped 5 bases, with 5 bases sitting between them. The CDR3 sequence is CASSVGTNEKLFF. In nucleotides, the CDR3 is TGTGCCAGCAGCGTAGGAACCAATGAAAAACTGTTTTTT.

The chain joins TRBV11-3 to TRBJ2-6; maybe TRBD2 (6 bases). Germline CDR1 and CDR2: SGHNT and YENEEA. The CDR3 is made up of 15 amino acids. The V gene lost 7 bases and the J gene lost 0 bases, with 10 bases spanning the gap. CDR3 protein: CASTVGGSGANVLTF. CDR3 DNA sequence: TGTGCCAGCACCGTGGGGGGCTCTGGGGCCAACGTCCTGACTTTC.

The chain carries TRBV7-3 and TRBJ2-1, with unresolved D. The V gene's germline CDR1 is SGHTA and CDR2 FQGTGA. The CDR3 loop spans 15 amino acids. V lost 0 bases to trimming and J lost 10 bases, with 16 bases between them. CDR3 nucleotide sequence: TGTGCCAGCAGCTTAACCGGAGCCCCGGTTACCGAGCAGTTCTTC. Protein product: CASSLTGAPVTEQFF.

V gene TRBV19 combines with J gene TRBJ1-1; 11 nucleotides agree with TRBD1. Germline CDR1 is LNHDA and CDR2 is SQIVND (reference sequence). The CDR3 is 16 residues long. V lost 4 bases, J lost 4 bases, and 8 bases stayed unmatched. The CDR3 coding sequence is TGTGCCAGTAGTAGTTTCGGACAGGGGGCTGTCACTGAAGCTTTCTTT. This gives the protein CASSSFGQGAVTEAFF. Drawing the rest from reference TRBV19 and TRBJ1-1, the complete variable domain is DGGITQSPKYLFRKEGQNVTLSCEQNLNHDAMYWYRQDPGQGLRLIYYSQIVNDFQKGDIAEGYSVSREKKESFPLTVTSAQKNPTAFYLCASSSFGQGAVTEAFFGQGTRLTVV.

J is TRBJ2-2 and V is TRBV7-9; unclear D gene. The germline gives CDR1 SEHNR, CDR2 FQNEAQ (reference sequence). The CDR3 is made up of 13 amino acids. With 4 bases removed from V and 3 bases from J, the gap between germline ends came to 6 bases. CDR3 nucleotides: TGTGCCAGCAGCTCAATAGACACCGGGGAGCTGTTTTTT. Protein: CASSSIDTGELFF.

Concerning this clone itself: Sequence at one end of the junction differs from germline and may be a read error. The V call is TRBV3-1 (or the pseudogene TRBV3-2), the J call TRBJ2-7; D is tentatively TRBD1 or TRBD2 (5 bases each). The CDR3 is 15 residues long. CDR1 LGHDT and CDR2 YNNKEL come from the germline V gene (reference sequence). The chain's CDR3 is CASRQAGGWIDEQYF. CDR3 coding DNA: TGTGCCAGCAGGCAAGCTGGGGGATGGATTGACGAGCAGTACTTC.

The chain couples TRBV18 to TRBJ2-3; D might be TRBD2 (5 bases). V lost 3 bases and J lost 6, with 13 bases in between. The CDR3 totals 14 residues. The germline V gene has CDR1 KGHSH and CDR2 LQKENI. The CDR3 region is CASSPRVLRDTQYF. CDR3 nucleotides: TGTGCCAGCTCACCGAGGGTACTTCGGGATACGCAGTATTTT.